Listed here are 21 T cell receptor beta chains from one sample, sequenced in a study of beta chain features in type 1 diabetes. Expressed TCRB transcripts were sequenced because the isolated RNA had all been reverse transcribed beforehand. The protocol was immunoSEQ multiplex PCR, while the TCRdb copy is restricted to in-frame clones and leaves out a portion. The data contain fewer than 350,000 clones, about 15% of them singletons. Their antigens are not known. Study-wide results and caveats: Moderate yet significant TCRB CDR3 shortening was seen in Type 1 diabetes patients in all four CD4+ subsets.

Sequencing was done on a sample of naive CD4+ T cells from blood. These receptors originate from a man aged 18 to 29 with type 1 diabetes.

The gene calls are TRBV9 and TRBJ2-3; unclear D gene. This CDR3 spans 14 amino acids. CDR1 and CDR2 (germline): SGDLS, YYNGEE. V was cut by 1 base and J by 0 bases, with 6 bases left in between. The CDR3 bases are TGTGCCAGCAGCGTACTTCCCAGCACAGATACGCAGTATTTT. It encodes CASSVLPSTDTQYF.

This clone has a handful of counts. V and J are TRBV6-5 and TRBJ2-7; the D is unclear. The CDR3 sequence is 12 residues long. Germline CDR1 MNHEY, CDR2 SVGAGI. V was cut by 4 bases and J by 6 bases, with 10 bases left in between. DNA of the CDR3: TGTGCCAGCAGTTCCACAGTGCGCGAGCAGTACTTC. Translated, it gives CASSSTVREQYF.

The rearrangement links TRBV29-1 to TRBJ2-4; 7 bases are a match to TRBD1. Germline CDR1 is SQVTM and CDR2 is ANQGSEA. The V and J ends lost 6 bases and 4 bases, in that order; junction bases with no gene match: 6. The CDR3 runs to 13 residues. The CDR3 DNA reads TGCAGCGTCGGGGACAGAGCAAAAAACATTCAGTACTTC. This gives the protein CSVGDRAKNIQYF.

This chain joins TRBV10-3 and TRBJ2-7; the match to TRBD2 covers 9 bases. The ends lost 5 bases at V and 0 bases at J; junction bases unmatched: 17. This CDR3 has 19 amino acids. Germline V lookup: CDR1 ENHRY, CDR2 SYGVKD. CDR3 sequence (DNA): TGTGCCATCAGTAACCTGGGAGCGGGGGGTACCCATATCTCCTACGAGCAGTACTTC. This gives the protein CAISNLGAGGTHISYEQYF.

The gene calls are TRBV9 and TRBJ2-3; TRBD2 matches 7 bases. The CDR3 extends over 14 amino acids. The ends lost 1 base at V and 2 bases at J; junction bases unmatched: 1. From germline, CDR1 is SGDLS and CDR2 YYNGEE. For the CDR3, the DNA is TGTGCCAGCAGCGTACGACTAGCCACAGATACGCAGTATTTT. It specifies CASSVRLATDTQYF.

This clone was counted between two and nine times. J is TRBJ2-7 and V is TRBV28; D call uncertain. CDR3 length: 15 residues. With 4 bases removed from V and 2 bases from J, the gap between germline ends came to 15 bases. Germline loops: CDR1 MDHEN, CDR2 SYDVKM. This CDR3 reads CASSSLRAPAYEQYF. The CDR3 DNA sequence: TGTGCCAGCAGTTCTCTGCGTGCTCCCGCCTACGAGCAGTACTTC.

This clone was seen more than once but under ten times. This sequence joins TRBV28 and TRBJ2-6; 10 bases map to TRBD1. With 2 bases clipped from V and 1 base from J, the junction kept 2 bases outside the gene matches. This CDR3 comprises 17 residues. Germline V gives CDR1 MDHEN, CDR2 SYDVKM. The chain's CDR3 is CASSLDRGQSGANVLTF. The CDR3 coding sequence is TGTGCCAGCAGTTTAGACAGGGGGCAATCTGGGGCCAACGTCCTGACTTTC. The complete variable domain, with remaining parts taken from reference TRBV28 and TRBJ2-6, reads DVKVTQSSRYLVKRTGEKVFLECVQDMDHENMFWYRQDPGLGLRLIYFSYDVKMKEKGDIPEGYSVSREKKERFSLILESASTNQTSMYLCASSLDRGQSGANVLTFGAGSRLTVL.

There are a few counts of this clone. CDR3 bases: TGTGCCAGCAGCGTAGCGGCTAGCGGGGGGACAGATACGCAGTATTTT. Encoded protein: CASSVAASGGTDTQYF. The chain combines TRBV9 with TRBJ2-3, with 11 bases that match TRBD2. Germline V CDR1 and CDR2: SGDLS, YYNGEE. V lost 0 bases and J lost 3; bases outside the gene matches: 3. The CDR3 consists of 16 residues.

This chain links TRBV7-9 with TRBJ1-2; D unresolved. This CDR3 spans 13 amino acids. The V and J ends lost 7 bases and 3 bases respectively, with 12 bases between them. Germline CDR1 SEHNR, CDR2 FQNEAQ (reference sequence). DNA for the CDR3: TGTGCCAGCACCACCACGGACTACTATGGCTACACCTTC. It translates to CASTTTDYYGYTF.

This clone was observed a few times. The chain is built from TRBV5-1 and TRBJ1-1, with 12 bases identical to TRBD1. CDR1 SGHRS and CDR2 YFSETQ come from the germline V gene. The length of the CDR3 is 14 residues. V lost 3 bases, J lost 6 bases, and 3 bases stayed unmatched. CDR3 bases: TGCGCCAGCAGCTGGGGACAGGGGGCTTCTGAAGCTTTCTTT. This encodes CASSWGQGASEAFF.

The chain is built from TRBV6-6 and TRBJ2-7, with D possibly TRBD1 on 6 matching bases. The CDR3 is made up of 15 amino acids. Trimming shortened V by 6 bases and J by 2 bases, and 17 bases separated the two germline ends. Per the germline V gene, CDR1 is MNHNY and CDR2 is SVGAGI (reference sequence). CDR3 nucleotides: TGTGCCAGCAGCTCTCTTCGGGACACCCCCTACGAGCAGTACTTC. The encoded protein is CASSSLRDTPYEQYF.

V and J are TRBV14 and TRBJ2-3; a weak D match, TRBD1 (6 bases). This CDR3 comprises 14 residues. The germline CDR1 and CDR2 sequences are SGHDN and FVKESK. V shed 1 base and J shed 10 bases, with 15 bases lying between them. This CDR3 reads CASSQGAGDGAQYF. The CDR3 DNA reads as TGTGCCAGCAGCCAAGGGGCAGGGGACGGGGCGCAGTATTTT.

This clone was seen a few times. This chain's CDR3 is CAWSPGFDYGYTF. Written as DNA, the CDR3 is TGTGCCTGGAGTCCCGGTTTTGACTATGGCTACACCTTC. The chain links TRBV30 to TRBJ1-2; D ambiguous. From germline, CDR1 is GTSNPN and CDR2 SVGIG (reference sequence). Trimming took 2 bases from V and 3 from J, leaving 10 bases between them. This CDR3 contains 13 residues. The whole variable domain, remainder taken from reference TRBV30 and TRBJ1-2, is SQTIHQWPATLVQPVGSPLSLECTVEGTSNPNLYWYRQAAGRGLQLLFYSVGIGQISSEVPQNLSASRPQDRQFILSSKKLLLSDSGFYLCAWSPGFDYGYTFGSGTRLTVV.

This chain uses TRBV5-1 with TRBJ2-5; 7 bases map to TRBD2. Germline CDR1 reads SGHRS; CDR2 reads YFSETQ. J lost 5 bases, V lost 0 bases, and 4 bases had no gene match. The CDR3 is 14 amino acids. In DNA, the CDR3 is TGCGCCAGCAGCTTGGAGGACGGGAGGGAGACCCAGTACTTC. It codes for CASSLEDGRETQYF.

The gene calls are TRBV27 and TRBJ2-3; D may be TRBD2 (6 bases). The V end was cut by 2 bases, the J end by 7 bases, with 13 bases between. Germline CDR1 is MNHEY and CDR2 is SMNVEV (reference sequence). The CDR3 totals 14 residues. In DNA form, the CDR3 reads TGTGCCAGCAGTTTAAAAGCTAGCGATTATACGCAGTATTTT. This sequence encodes CASSLKASDYTQYF.

This clone was seen only a few times. The J gene is TRBJ2-1, the V gene TRBV11-2; 9 bases line up with TRBD2. The CDR3 covers 15 residues. V lost 4 bases, J lost 9 bases, and 10 bases stayed unmatched. Germline V gives CDR1 SGHAT, CDR2 FQNNGV. CDR3 DNA sequence: TGTGCCAGCAGCTCCCTTGCGGGGGGGGCAGGTGAGCAGTTCTTC. Translation gives CASSSLAGGAGEQFF.

The J gene is TRBJ2-1, the V gene TRBV18; 10 bases align to TRBD1. Per germline, CDR1 KGHSH and CDR2 LQKENI. There are 15 residues in the CDR3. V dropped 6 bases and J dropped 4; count of bases not matched to a gene: 6. The CDR3 bases are TGTGCCAGCTCCTCGGACAGGGGGAGTTACAATGAGCAGTTCTTC. This gives the protein CASSSDRGSYNEQFF.

The V gene is TRBV5-1, the J gene TRBJ2-5; TRBD2 agrees at 7 bases. The CDR3 contains 15 residues. V trimming: 2 bases; J trimming: 5 bases; junction bases outside the gene matches: 9. The germline V gene encodes CDR1 SGHRS and CDR2 YFSETQ. The CDR3 nucleotides read TGCGCCAGCAGCTTCACTAGCGCGGGCGCCGAGACCCAGTACTTC. This gives the protein CASSFTSAGAETQYF.

This clone appeared a few times. The chain joins TRBV15 to TRBJ1-4, with 8 bases matching TRBD1. The J segment lost 8 bases and the V segment lost 2 bases, leaving 7 bases of the junction unmatched. This CDR3 comprises 15 residues. CDR1 and CDR2 from the germline V gene are LNHNV and YYDKDF (reference sequence). CDR3 residues: CATSRSFDRGEKLFF. CDR3 in DNA: TGTGCCACCAGCAGATCCTTCGACAGGGGAGAAAAACTGTTTTTT.

This clone was seen a handful of times. The DNA for the CDR3 is TGTGCCTGGAGTGTTCTAAGCTCCTACGAGCAGTACTTC. It yields the protein CAWSVLSSYEQYF. The chain uses TRBV30 and TRBJ2-7; D unresolved. Germline V gene sequence: CDR1 GTSNPN, CDR2 SVGIG (reference sequence). V lost 0 bases to trimming and J lost 0 bases, with 6 bases between them. The CDR3 is 13 amino acids.

The chain is built from TRBV4-2 and TRBJ1-2; 7 bases match TRBD1. The CDR3 runs 19 residues. Germline CDR1 LGHNA, CDR2 YNFKEQ. The J segment lost 14 bases and the V segment lost 4 bases, leaving 31 bases of the junction unmatched. CDR3 DNA sequence: TGTGCCAGCAGCCGCGAAACCTCGGGACAGTCATATGGCTACACCTTGGGTACCTTC. This codes for CASSRETSGQSYGYTLGTF.